This passage covers 27 T cell receptor beta chains from one sample sequenced in a study of cytomegalovirus exposure and HLA in healthy donors. Sequenced by immunoSEQ multiplex PCR; TCRdb stores in-frame clones only, minus some. Seen here are 100,000 to 150,000 clones, around 94% observed once, and the top ten hold roughly 1.2%. Input material: PBMCs. Source of these receptors: a woman aged 18-30 years in good health and CMV-seronegative.

CDR3 sequence reads: CASSDAGTEAFF. DNA of the CDR3: TGTGCCAGCAGTGACGCAGGCACTGAAGCTTTCTTT. The rearrangement uses TRBV6-1 and TRBJ1-1; the D is unclear. CDR1 is MNHNS, CDR2 SASEGT, per germline. The CDR3 extends over 12 amino acids. V was shortened by 3 bases and J by 4 bases, with 6 bases between the two germline ends.

The rearrangement uses TRBV4-2 and TRBJ1-2, with D possibly TRBD1 on 5 matching bases. This CDR3 has 17 amino acids. Germline V gene lookup returns CDR1 LGHNA and CDR2 YNFKEQ. The ends were cut back, 4 bases at V and 6 bases at J, with 24 bases in the middle. The CDR3 spells CASSPQVPRSPGDGYTF. In nucleotides, the CDR3 is TGTGCCAGCAGCCCCCAGGTCCCTCGCAGTCCGGGGGATGGCTACACCTTC.

This clone was seen a single time. The chain recombines TRBV28 with TRBJ1-2; 8 bases fit TRBD1. Germline V gives CDR1 MDHEN, CDR2 SYDVKM. V shed 8 bases and J 5 bases; nucleotides not matched to a gene: 19. The CDR3 consists of 17 residues. In DNA, the CDR3 is TGTGCCAGCGGACCCCGACAGGGGACGAGGGACATGTATGGCTACACCTTC. This codes for CASGPRQGTRDMYGYTF.

The V call is TRBV6-1, the J call TRBJ1-5; the D gene is possibly TRBD1 (5 bases). V lost 6 bases to trimming and J lost 2 bases, with 14 bases between them. Per germline, CDR1 MNHNS and CDR2 SASEGT. The CDR3 runs 15 residues. CDR3 DNA: TGTGCCAGCAGGGGAGGGGATATGGGCAATCAGCCCCAGCATTTT. Encoded protein: CASRGGDMGNQPQHF.

The DNA of the CDR3 is TGTGCCAGCTGGAAGGCACAGGCGGATGGCTACACCTTC. It codes for CASWKAQADGYTF. This sequence joins TRBV28 and TRBJ1-2; D may be TRBD1 (5 bases). Trimming removed 8 bases at V and 6 bases at J, with 16 bases between. From germline, CDR1 is MDHEN and CDR2 SYDVKM. The CDR3 is 13 residues long.

The chain joins TRBV5-6 to TRBJ2-5; the match to TRBD1 covers 8 bases. CDR3 size: 14 residues. Losses at the gene ends were 0 bases for V and 10 bases for J; bases not matched to a gene: 8. The germline V gene has CDR1 SGHDT and CDR2 YYEEEE. The CDR3 nucleotides read TGTGCCAGCAGCTTGGCCCCCGGACAGGGTGTCCAGTACTTC. Amino acids: CASSLAPGQGVQYF.

The V gene is TRBV21-1, the J gene TRBJ2-2; TRBD1 is the table's D call, not checked against the DNA. TRBV21-1 constitutes a pseudogene. The CDR3 is made up of 15 amino acids. CDR3 DNA: TGTGCCAGCAGCAAACGACAGACCTACACCGGGGAGCTGTTTTTT. This encodes CASSKRQTYTGELFF.

The chain joins TRBV6-5 to TRBJ2-5; 9 nucleotides align to TRBD2. The trim removed 4 bases at V and 5 bases at J, leaving 8 bases unmatched. This CDR3 is 15 amino acids long. CDR1 MNHEY and CDR2 SVGAGI come from the germline V gene. The CDR3 loop is CASSSAGGPLETQYF. DNA for the CDR3: TGTGCCAGCAGTTCTGCGGGAGGGCCTCTCGAGACCCAGTACTTC.

The chain links TRBV28 to TRBJ2-7; TRBD2 matches at 10 bases. The junction had 9 bases not matched to a gene; V was cut back by 6 bases and J by 7 bases. The germline V gene has CDR1 MDHEN and CDR2 SYDVKM. The CDR3 has 14 residues. CDR3 sequence (DNA): TGTGCCAGCAGACCCACGGGACTAGCGAGTGAGCAGTACTTC. Its protein is CASRPTGLASEQYF.

The chain is built from TRBV2 and TRBJ2-7, with 9 nucleotides matching TRBD1. Germline lookup yields CDR1 SNHLY and CDR2 FYNNEI. This CDR3 comprises 14 residues. J gave up 4 bases and V 6 bases, and 7 bases lay outside the gene matches. The CDR3 is CASRSGTGSYEQYF. CDR3 sequence (DNA): TGTGCCAGCAGGTCCGGGACAGGGTCGTACGAGCAGTACTTC.

This clone was detected only once. The chain links TRBV13 to TRBJ1-3, with no clear D. Germline V gene sequence: CDR1 PRHDT, CDR2 FYEKMQ (reference sequence). This CDR3 contains 13 residues. Trimming took off 5 bases at V and 0 bases at J, with 5 bases between the two ends. CDR3 DNA: TGTGCCAGCAGCGGGAGCTCTGGAAACACCATATATTTT. Translating it yields CASSGSSGNTIYF.

This clone was picked up one time. The chain is built from TRBV6-5 and TRBJ1-2; 9 nucleotides line up with TRBD1. Germline CDR1 is MNHEY and CDR2 is SVGAGI. The V gene end was trimmed by 2 bases and the J gene end by 7 bases; junction bases not matched to a gene: 8. The CDR3 runs to 15 residues. The CDR3 here is CASSYIGTGPRGYTF. For the CDR3, the DNA is TGTGCCAGCAGTTACATAGGGACAGGGCCCCGTGGCTACACCTTC.

This chain joins TRBV4-1 and TRBJ1-2; the D is unclear. The V end was cut by 0 bases, the J end by 3 bases, with 11 bases between. Germline V lookup: CDR1 MGHRA, CDR2 YSYEKL. The length of the CDR3 is 15 residues. CDR3 sequence reads: CASSQDWADHYGYTF. CDR3 sequence (DNA): TGCGCCAGCAGCCAAGATTGGGCAGACCACTATGGCTACACCTTC.

Concerning this clone itself: The junction does not match germline at one end; this may be a read error. This chain links TRBV11-2 with TRBJ2-3; 7 bases align to TRBD1. Germline V gene data show CDR1 as SGHAT and CDR2 as FQNNGV. This CDR3 spans 15 amino acids. CDR3 protein: CASSLDRVRTDTQYF. The CDR3 DNA reads TGTGCCAGCAGCCTAGACAGGGTTAGGACAGATACGCAGTATTTT.

CDR3 amino acids: CASGHGGGFMGTF. The CDR3 bases are TGTGCCAGCGGACACGGGGGGGGGTTCATGGGTACCTTC. V and J are TRBV28 and TRBJ1-2; TRBD1 is a possible D gene (5 bases). The CDR3 sequence is 13 residues long. Germline-derived CDR1 and CDR2 are MDHEN and SYDVKM. V was cut by 8 bases and J by 14 bases, with 24 bases left in between.

The gene calls are TRBV6-1 and TRBJ2-7; D is perhaps TRBD1 (5 bases). There are 13 residues in the CDR3. Germline CDR1 is MNHNS and CDR2 is SASEGT. V gave up 9 bases and J gave up 5 bases, with 17 bases separating them. The CDR3 spells CASTPDNENEQYF. The DNA of the CDR3 is TGTGCCAGTACCCCGGACAACGAAAACGAGCAGTACTTC.

The CDR3 DNA is TGTGCCTGGAGTGTAGACAACAATCAGCCCCAGCATTTT. This gives the protein CAWSVDNNQPQHF. This rearrangement joins TRBV30 to TRBJ1-5; D is uncertain. Germline V gene sequence: CDR1 GTSNPN, CDR2 SVGIG (reference sequence). The CDR3 is made up of 13 amino acids. Trimming cost V 0 bases and J 3 bases, with 6 bases left between them.

The chain's CDR3 is CASSIRRGNQPQHF. The CDR3 nucleotides read TGTGCCAGTAGTATACGACGGGGCAATCAGCCCCAGCATTTT. This chain joins TRBV19 and TRBJ1-5; D is unresolved. V lost 2 bases to trimming and J lost 2 bases, with 7 bases between them. The CDR3 spans 14 residues. Looked up from germline, CDR1 is LNHDA and CDR2 is SQIVND (reference sequence).

The chain employs TRBV30 and TRBJ2-7; D not certain. Trimming removed 2 bases from V and 2 bases from J, with 4 bases in between. CDR3 length equals 11 residues. From germline, CDR1 is GTSNPN and CDR2 SVGIG (reference sequence). Written as DNA, the CDR3 is TGTGCCTGGAGTTCAACCTACGAGCAGTACTTC. Protein: CAWSSTYEQYF.

This rearrangement joins TRBV4-1 to TRBJ1-5; no clear D. This CDR3 is built from 13 residues. V was shortened by 1 base and J by 5 bases, with 6 bases between the two germline ends. The germline V gene encodes CDR1 MGHRA and CDR2 YSYEKL. This chain's CDR3 is CASSQVRDQPQHF. The CDR3 nucleotides are TGCGCCAGCAGCCAAGTACGGGATCAGCCCCAGCATTTT.

The rearrangement links TRBV18 to TRBJ1-4, with a possible D match to TRBD1 (5 bases). The CDR3 is 13 amino acids. V was trimmed by 6 bases and J by 8 bases, leaving 13 bases between them. Germline V gene sequence: CDR1 KGHSH, CDR2 LQKENI. In DNA form, the CDR3 reads TGTGCCAGCTCCCGTAACCAGGGCGAAAAACTGTTTTTT. It translates to CASSRNQGEKLFF.

The CDR3 loop reads CASRQGGYEQFF. The CDR3 nucleotides read TGTGCCAGCAGACAGGGTGGGTATGAGCAGTTCTTC. V usage is TRBV27 and J usage is TRBJ2-1; tentatively, D is TRBD1 (6 bases). Between the trimmed V and J ends, which lost 6 bases and 8 bases, there was a span of 11 bases. Germline CDR1 is MNHEY and CDR2 is SMNVEV (reference sequence). The CDR3 is made up of 12 amino acids.

Concerning this clone itself: In the same sample, other DNA sequences code for this CDR3. The chain has TRBV5-1 and TRBJ1-4; D is perhaps TRBD1 (6 bases). There are 14 residues in the CDR3. Germline lookup yields CDR1 SGHRS and CDR2 YFSETQ. The V end was cut by 3 bases, the J end by 0 bases, with 6 bases between. CDR3 nucleotides: TGCGCCAGCAGCTCAGGGGCAACTAATGAAAAACTGTTTTTT. Protein sequence: CASSSGATNEKLFF.

The chain couples TRBV4-1 to TRBJ2-7; TRBD1 agrees at 10 bases. The CDR3 is made up of 15 amino acids. The V segment lost 0 bases and the J segment 4 bases; nucleotides outside the gene matches: 3. Germline values: CDR1 MGHRA, CDR2 YSYEKL. CDR3 region: CASSQDPGQGYEQYF. CDR3 in DNA: TGCGCCAGCAGCCAAGATCCGGGACAGGGGTACGAGCAGTACTTC.

J is TRBJ1-6 and V is TRBV28; 10 bases are shared with TRBD1. J gave up 8 bases and V 1 base, and 2 bases lay outside the gene matches. Per the germline V gene, CDR1 is MDHEN and CDR2 is SYDVKM. The CDR3 is made up of 15 amino acids. CDR3 sequence reads: CASSLSGTGDSPLHF. CDR3 nucleotides: TGTGCCAGCAGTTTATCTGGGACAGGGGATTCACCCCTCCACTTT.

The chain carries TRBV6-4 and TRBJ2-3; TRBD2 aligns across 8 bases. CDR1 and CDR2 from the germline V gene are MRHNA and SNTAGT. Trimming removed 4 bases from V and 1 base from J; junction bases left unmatched: 4. This CDR3 contains 15 residues. CDR3 protein: CASSGAGDGTDTQYF. CDR3 coding DNA: TGTGCCAGCAGTGGAGCGGGAGATGGCACAGATACGCAGTATTTT.

The chain is built from TRBV7-2 and TRBJ1-4; 7 nucleotides match TRBD1. This CDR3 contains 13 residues. Germline CDR1 and CDR2: SGHTA and FQGNSA. V lost 1 base to trimming and J lost 8 bases; unmatched junction nucleotides: 1. In DNA, the CDR3 is TGTGCCAGCAGCTTAGGACAGGGCGAAAAACTGTTTTTT. Encoded protein: CASSLGQGEKLFF. Filled out from reference TRBV7-2 and TRBJ1-4, the complete variable domain reads GAGVSQSPSNKVTEKGKDVELRCDPISGHTALYWYRQSLGQGLEFLIYFQGNSAPDKSGLPSDRFSAERTGGSVSTLTIQRTQQEDSAVYLCASSLGQGEKLFFGSGTQLSVL.